This T cell receptor (beta chain) was observed in a study of identifying expanded T cells in peripheral blood (dated by TCRdb to about 2019). For the wider study: Separate aliquots of the same genomic DNA pool were sequenced to produce technical replicates, and four replicates were compared in pairs.

TCRbeta CDR3 regions were profiled with the immunoSEQ Assay using bias-controlled multiplex PCR amplification of genomic DNA. Per the source publication's procedure: The absolute abundance of each unique TCRbeta CDR3 region was quantified after sequences were collapsed and filtered. Differential abundance was assessed using a binomial (Fisher-equivalent) model and a beta-binomial model in which time-dependent variance fitted from healthy donors was added. Clones with fewer than 5 combined templates were excluded, and clones with Benjamini-Hochberg FDR below 0.01 were called differentially abundant. The form v = (b*log(k)+a)^2 was used to model beta-binomial variance as a function of total template count across the two samples. TCRdb carries this immuneACCESS record with in-frame sequences only. Its versions omit some clonotypes, under half of them owing to an unresolved V gene in the studies checked, with the rest unexplained. The DNA gave D and trimming, while V, J and clone size come from that table. This sample holds around 95,000 clones; over 80% were observed only once. Approximately 6% of the sample rests with the top ten.

No immune events, such as infections, were documented for the healthy donors during the collection period. Time-dependent variance in a beta-binomial model of T-cell clone differential abundance was calibrated using healthy-donor blood repertoires as a training cohort. The training cohort included 10 or so healthy donors, of whom 3 were female and 7 were male. Donor ages ranged from about 29 to 70 years, with an average of roughly 47 years. Obtained from a commercial supplier, whole blood was collected from each healthy donor at three time points set around two weeks apart. Genomic DNA was extracted from unsorted whole blood for immunosequencing. The trim is 4 bases for V and 7 bases for J, with a gap of 20 bases between the germline ends. The germline V gene yields SGDLS for CDR1 and YYNGEE for CDR2. The CDR3 numbers 15 residues from cysteine through phenylalanine. The CDR3 DNA has 45 bases and is translated from base 1.

About this clone: No cognate antigen has been identified for it. The sample holds no much larger clone one base away, and base qualities are not on file.

What the authors observed across the whole study: The beta-binomial model significantly reduced the number of clones called differentially abundant and the false-positive rate across all healthy-donor time intervals. Between technical replicates the binomial model flagged about 1.1 differentially abundant clones, whereas over about 2 weeks the binomial model flagged about 15 and over approximately 4 weeks roughly 20. The authors expected that over much longer intervals, such as months to years, biological variance in healthy repertoires might increase even further. For all healthy donors, the variance in clone template counts between approximately two-week samples rose significantly as total template count increased.

The source of this sequence is a person between 18 and 69 years old in good health. The chain links TRBV9 with TRBJ1-2, with TRBD1 perhaps the D gene, on 5 matching bases. Sequencing was performed on blood. The CDR3 loop reads CASSPSPGHATGYTF. The DNA reads TGTGCCAGCAGCCCCAGTCCAGGGCATGCTACTGGCTACACCTTC.